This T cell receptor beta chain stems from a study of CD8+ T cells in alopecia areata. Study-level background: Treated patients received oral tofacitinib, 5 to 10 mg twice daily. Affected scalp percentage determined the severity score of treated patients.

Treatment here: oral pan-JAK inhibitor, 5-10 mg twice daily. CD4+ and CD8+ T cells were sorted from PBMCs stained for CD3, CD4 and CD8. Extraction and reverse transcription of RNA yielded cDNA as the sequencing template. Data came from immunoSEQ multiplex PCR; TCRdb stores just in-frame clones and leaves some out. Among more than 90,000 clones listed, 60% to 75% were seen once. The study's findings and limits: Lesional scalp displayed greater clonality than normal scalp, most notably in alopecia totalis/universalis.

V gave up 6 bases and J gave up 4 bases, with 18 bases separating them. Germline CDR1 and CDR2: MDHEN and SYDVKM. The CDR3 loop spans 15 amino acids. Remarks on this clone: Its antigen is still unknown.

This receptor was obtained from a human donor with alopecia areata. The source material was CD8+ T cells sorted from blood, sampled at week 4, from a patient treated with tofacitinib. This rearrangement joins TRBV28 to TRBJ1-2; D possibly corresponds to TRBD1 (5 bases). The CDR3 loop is CASSPSPGRGYGYTF. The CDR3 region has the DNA TGTGCCAGCAGCCCTAGTCCGGGGCGCGGCTATGGCTACACCTTC.